The rows below give T cell receptor beta chains drawn from one sample of a study of blood T cell repertoires in COVID-19. Only in-frame clones appear in the TCRdb table, and some are missing; sequencing was by immunoSEQ multiplex PCR. The top ten hold 7.3% of the sample, which has hundreds of thousands of clones, almost 90% seen once. The material sequenced was peripheral blood. The source of these receptors is a woman in her sixties or seventies with COVID-19, enrolled during active disease. CDR3s include the opening cysteine and the closing phenylalanine or tryptophan. Each record gives: J gene, D gene, clone size, V gene, CDR3 DNA, CDR3 protein. The D gene is left open where the match is weak. Only part of the rows carry a size: once, few, many, or a class if the clone is expanded.

j_gene: TRBJ2-5; d_gene: TRBD1; abundance: .; v_gene: TRBV11-2; CDR3nt: TGTGCCAGCAGCCCGCGTTCGGGACAGGAGGAGACCCAGTACTTC; CDR3aa: CASSPRSGQEETQYF
j_gene: TRBJ1-3; d_gene: .; abundance: .; v_gene: TRBV11-2; CDR3nt: TGTGCCAGCAGCTTAGGGAGAGGGAAAAGAGGAAACACCATATATTTT; CDR3aa: CASSLGRGKRGNTIYF
j_gene: TRBJ1-5; d_gene: .; abundance: .; v_gene: TRBV5-8; CDR3nt: TGTGCCAGCAGCTTGAATGCAGGGTGGCAGCCCCAGCATTTT; CDR3aa: CASSLNAGWQPQHF
j_gene: TRBJ1-4; d_gene: .; abundance: .; v_gene: TRBV14; CDR3nt: TGTGCCAGCAGATATGGGGGGGAAGGGGAAAAACTGTTTTTT; CDR3aa: CASRYGGEGEKLFF
j_gene: TRBJ1-1; d_gene: .; abundance: .; v_gene: TRBV13; CDR3nt: TGTGCCAGCAGCTTAAGGGGGTTTACTGAAGCTTTCTTT; CDR3aa: CASSLRGFTEAFF
j_gene: TRBJ1-1; d_gene: .; abundance: .; v_gene: TRBV5-1; CDR3nt: TGCGCCAGCAGCTTGGCCCAGGGGAACACTGAAGCTTTCTTT; CDR3aa: CASSLAQGNTEAFF
j_gene: TRBJ1-1; d_gene: .; abundance: .; v_gene: TRBV27; CDR3nt: TGTGCCAGTAAGCCCAGGGCGACGAACACTGAAGCTTTCTTT; CDR3aa: CASKPRATNTEAFF
j_gene: TRBJ1-2; d_gene: .; abundance: .; v_gene: TRBV6-6; CDR3nt: TGTGCCAGCAGTTACTCGACAGAAGGCTACACCTTC; CDR3aa: CASSYSTEGYTF
j_gene: TRBJ2-2; d_gene: TRBD1; abundance: .; v_gene: TRBV3-1/TRBV3-2; CDR3nt: TGTGCCAGCAGCCAAGTGGACAGGCCCGGGGAGCTGTTTTTT; CDR3aa: CASSQVDRPGELFF
j_gene: TRBJ2-7; d_gene: .; abundance: .; v_gene: TRBV27; CDR3nt: TGTGCCAGCAGTTTAAACGCAGGGGGGTATTCCTACGAGCAGTACTTC; CDR3aa: CASSLNAGGYSYEQYF
j_gene: TRBJ2-3; d_gene: .; abundance: once; v_gene: TRBV19; CDR3nt: TGTGCCAGTATCGGGTCCCTCACAGATACGCAGTATTTT; CDR3aa: CASIGSLTDTQYF
j_gene: TRBJ2-5; d_gene: TRBD2; abundance: .; v_gene: TRBV3-1/TRBV3-2; CDR3nt: TGTGCCAGCAGCCGGCGGGGGGGAGAGGAGGAGACCCAGTACTTC; CDR3aa: CASSRRGGEEETQYF
j_gene: TRBJ2-3; d_gene: TRBD2; abundance: .; v_gene: TRBV24-1; CDR3nt: TGTGCCACCAGTGCGCGGGGGGGCCTTGGGAACACAGATACGCAGTATTTT; CDR3aa: CATSARGGLGNTDTQYF
j_gene: TRBJ2-7; d_gene: TRBD1; abundance: .; v_gene: TRBV20-1; CDR3nt: TGCAGTGCTAGTACCGGGACAGGGGTCTACGAGCAGTACTTC; CDR3aa: CSASTGTGVYEQYF
j_gene: TRBJ1-6; d_gene: .; abundance: .; v_gene: TRBV5-4; CDR3nt: TGTGCCAGCAGCCGTGACAGTTATAATTCACCCCTCCACTTT; CDR3aa: CASSRDSYNSPLHF
j_gene: TRBJ2-4; d_gene: .; abundance: .; v_gene: TRBV7-2; CDR3nt: TGTGCCAGCAGCTTAGCACCCGGACGGGGTAACATTCAGTACTTC; CDR3aa: CASSLAPGRGNIQYF
j_gene: TRBJ1-2; d_gene: .; abundance: .; v_gene: TRBV3-1/TRBV3-2; CDR3nt: TGTGCCAGCAGCCAAGATTTTACGGATGGCTACACCTTC; CDR3aa: CASSQDFTDGYTF
j_gene: TRBJ2-3; d_gene: .; abundance: once; v_gene: TRBV5-1; CDR3nt: TGCGCCAGCAGCTTGGAAGAAGTAGGCACAGATACGCAGTATTTT; CDR3aa: CASSLEEVGTDTQYF
j_gene: TRBJ2-3; d_gene: TRBD1; abundance: .; v_gene: TRBV5-4; CDR3nt: TGTGCCAGCAGCTTGGCCAAGGGGGCCGGCACAGATACGCAGTATTTT; CDR3aa: CASSLAKGAGTDTQYF
j_gene: TRBJ2-4; d_gene: TRBD1; abundance: once; v_gene: TRBV5-6; CDR3nt: TGTGCCAGCAGCAACATAGGACAGGGGGTTGGGCTTGACATTCAGTACTTC; CDR3aa: CASSNIGQGVGLDIQYF
j_gene: TRBJ1-5; d_gene: .; abundance: .; v_gene: TRBV6-6; CDR3nt: TGTGCCACCAAAACCCAGGGGAATAGCAATCAGCCCCAGCATTTT; CDR3aa: CATKTQGNSNQPQHF
j_gene: TRBJ1-2; d_gene: .; abundance: .; v_gene: TRBV7-3; CDR3nt: TGTGCCAGCAGCGCCCAGGGTCTCGATCCCTCTGGCTACACCTTC; CDR3aa: CASSAQGLDPSGYTF
j_gene: TRBJ2-7; d_gene: .; abundance: .; v_gene: TRBV2; CDR3nt: TGTGCCAGCAGTGAAAATCAGGGAGGCGAGCAGTACTTC; CDR3aa: CASSENQGGEQYF
j_gene: TRBJ2-7; d_gene: .; abundance: .; v_gene: TRBV6-5; CDR3nt: TGTGCCAGCAGTTACGGCGGGGCAGGTTTGCTTTACGAGCAGTACTTC; CDR3aa: CASSYGGAGLLYEQYF
j_gene: TRBJ2-7; d_gene: TRBD1; abundance: .; v_gene: TRBV2; CDR3nt: TGTGCCAGCAGTCAGTTCTTGGGACAGGGGGATGAGCAGTACTTC; CDR3aa: CASSQFLGQGDEQYF
j_gene: TRBJ2-7; d_gene: TRBD1; abundance: .; v_gene: TRBV5-1; CDR3nt: TGCGCCAGCAGCTTGGATGACAGGGGATCCTACGAGCAGTACTTC; CDR3aa: CASSLDDRGSYEQYF
j_gene: TRBJ2-3; d_gene: TRBD2; abundance: .; v_gene: TRBV9; CDR3nt: TGTGCCAGCAGCACCGGACTAGCGGGACAAGATACGCAGTATTTT; CDR3aa: CASSTGLAGQDTQYF
j_gene: TRBJ1-1; d_gene: TRBD1; abundance: .; v_gene: TRBV18; CDR3nt: TGTGCCAGCTCCCCAACGGGACAGGGGGCGACGTCTGAAGCTTTCTTT; CDR3aa: CASSPTGQGATSEAFF
j_gene: TRBJ2-6; d_gene: .; abundance: .; v_gene: TRBV5-1; CDR3nt: TGCGCCAGCAGTTTGGGGGGAGTGACCTCTGGGGCCAACGTCCTGACTTTC; CDR3aa: CASSLGGVTSGANVLTF
j_gene: TRBJ2-2; d_gene: TRBD1; abundance: .; v_gene: TRBV9; CDR3nt: TGTGCCAGCAGCCCACCTATAACAGGGGACACCGGGGAGCTGTTTTTT; CDR3aa: CASSPPITGDTGELFF
j_gene: TRBJ2-7; d_gene: TRBD2; abundance: .; v_gene: TRBV9; CDR3nt: TGTGCCAGCAGCCCCAGCGGGGGGGCATACGAGCAGTACTTC; CDR3aa: CASSPSGGAYEQYF
j_gene: TRBJ1-2; d_gene: TRBD1; abundance: .; v_gene: TRBV28; CDR3nt: TGTGCCAGCACCGACGGACAGGGCCGTGGCTACACCTTC; CDR3aa: CASTDGQGRGYTF
j_gene: TRBJ2-3; d_gene: TRBD2; abundance: .; v_gene: TRBV9; CDR3nt: TGTGCCAGCAGCCACAGCGGGGGCGGGAAAGATACGCAGTATTTT; CDR3aa: CASSHSGGGKDTQYF
j_gene: TRBJ1-1; d_gene: TRBD1; abundance: .; v_gene: TRBV6-5; CDR3nt: TGTGCCAGCACTTTAGACAGGGGAGGCACTGAAGCTTTCTTT; CDR3aa: CASTLDRGGTEAFF
j_gene: TRBJ2-5; d_gene: TRBD1; abundance: .; v_gene: TRBV2; CDR3nt: TGTGCCAGCAGTCAGGACAGGGGGGTGCGGACCCAGTACTTC; CDR3aa: CASSQDRGVRTQYF
j_gene: TRBJ2-7; d_gene: .; abundance: .; v_gene: TRBV6-2/TRBV6-3; CDR3nt: TGTGCCAGCAGTTACCTCAGGCGCTACGAGCAGTACTTC; CDR3aa: CASSYLRRYEQYF
j_gene: TRBJ1-2; d_gene: .; abundance: .; v_gene: TRBV2; CDR3nt: TGTGCCAGCAGTGCAGGGACTAACTATGGCTACACCTTC; CDR3aa: CASSAGTNYGYTF
j_gene: TRBJ1-2; d_gene: .; abundance: .; v_gene: TRBV5-1; CDR3nt: TGCGCCAGCAGCTTGGGCACAGGGTACTATGGCTACACCTTC; CDR3aa: CASSLGTGYYGYTF
j_gene: TRBJ1-5; d_gene: TRBD1; abundance: .; v_gene: TRBV7-3; CDR3nt: TGTGCCAGCAGCGCGGACAGGAATCAGCCCCAGCATTTT; CDR3aa: CASSADRNQPQHF
j_gene: TRBJ2-7; d_gene: .; abundance: .; v_gene: TRBV14; CDR3nt: TGTGCCAGCAGCCAAGCCTCGGACGAGCAGTACTTC; CDR3aa: CASSQASDEQYF
j_gene: TRBJ1-2; d_gene: TRBD1; abundance: .; v_gene: TRBV10-3; CDR3nt: TGTGCCACGGGACAGGGCTTGGGTGGCTACACCTTC; CDR3aa: CATGQGLGGYTF
j_gene: TRBJ2-7; d_gene: .; abundance: .; v_gene: TRBV10-3; CDR3nt: TGTGCCATCAGTGTCGGTCGCGGCGGGAACTACGAGCAGTACTTC; CDR3aa: CAISVGRGGNYEQYF
j_gene: TRBJ1-5; d_gene: TRBD1; abundance: .; v_gene: TRBV5-1; CDR3nt: TGCGCCAGCAGCTTAGGGACAGGGGTTGACAATCAGCCCCAGCATTTT; CDR3aa: CASSLGTGVDNQPQHF
j_gene: TRBJ2-1; d_gene: TRBD2; abundance: .; v_gene: TRBV7-6; CDR3nt: TGTGCCAGCAGCTTAGCCCCGCGGGGGTCGACCGCCTACAATGAGCAGTTCTTC; CDR3aa: CASSLAPRGSTAYNEQFF
j_gene: TRBJ1-1; d_gene: TRBD1; abundance: .; v_gene: TRBV11-2; CDR3nt: TGTGCCAGCAGCTCTTACAGGGGGGATAACACTGAAGCTTTCTTT; CDR3aa: CASSSYRGDNTEAFF